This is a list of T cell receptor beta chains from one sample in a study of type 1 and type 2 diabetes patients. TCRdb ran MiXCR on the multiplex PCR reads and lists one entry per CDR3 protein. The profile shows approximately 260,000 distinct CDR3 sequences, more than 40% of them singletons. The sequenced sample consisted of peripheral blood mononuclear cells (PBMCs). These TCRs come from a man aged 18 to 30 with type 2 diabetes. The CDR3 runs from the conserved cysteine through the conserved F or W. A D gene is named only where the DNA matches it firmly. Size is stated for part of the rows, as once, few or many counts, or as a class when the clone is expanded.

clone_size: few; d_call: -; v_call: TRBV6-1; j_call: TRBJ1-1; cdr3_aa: CASRQDSNTEAFF; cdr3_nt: TGTGCCAGCAGACAGGACTCGAACACTGAAGCTTTCTTT
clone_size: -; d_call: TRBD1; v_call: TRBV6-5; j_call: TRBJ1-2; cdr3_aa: CASSEWGTEDNYGYTF; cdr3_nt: TGTGCCAGCAGTGAATGGGGGACAGAAGATAACTATGGCTACACCTTC
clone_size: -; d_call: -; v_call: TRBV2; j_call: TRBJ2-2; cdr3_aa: CASSDRTSNTGELFF; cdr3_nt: TGTGCCAGCAGTGATAGGACGTCGAACACCGGGGAGCTGTTTTTT
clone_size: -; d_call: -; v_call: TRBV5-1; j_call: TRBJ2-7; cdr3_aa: CASSSARGSNYEQYF; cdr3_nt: TGCGCCAGCAGCTCTGCCAGGGGTTCCAACTACGAGCAGTACTTC
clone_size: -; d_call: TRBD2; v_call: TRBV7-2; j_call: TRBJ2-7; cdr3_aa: CASSLTSGSQYEQYF; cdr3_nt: TGTGCCAGCAGCTTGACTAGCGGGAGTCAGTACGAGCAGTACTTC
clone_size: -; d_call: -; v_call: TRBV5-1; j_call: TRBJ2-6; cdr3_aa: CASSLDGIWANVLTF; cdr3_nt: TGCGCCAGCAGCTTGGATGGTATATGGGCCAACGTCCTGACTTTC
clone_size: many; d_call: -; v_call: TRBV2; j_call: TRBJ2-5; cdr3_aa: CASKLGETQYF; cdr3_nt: TGTGCCAGCAAATTGGGAGAGACCCAGTACTTC
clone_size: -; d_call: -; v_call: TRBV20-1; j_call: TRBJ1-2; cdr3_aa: CTGPDYGYTF; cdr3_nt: TGCACGGGCCCCGATTATGGCTACACCTTC
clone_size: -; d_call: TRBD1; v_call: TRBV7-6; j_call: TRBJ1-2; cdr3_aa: CASSQTGGSGYTF; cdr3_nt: TGTGCCAGCAGCCAAACAGGGGGCTCTGGCTACACCTTC
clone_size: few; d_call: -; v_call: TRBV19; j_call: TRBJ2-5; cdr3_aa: CASSIGDQRGTQYF; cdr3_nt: TGTGCCAGTAGTATAGGGGACCAGCGAGGGACCCAGTACTTC
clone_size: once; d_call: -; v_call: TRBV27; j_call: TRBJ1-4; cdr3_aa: CASRTGTVSEKLFF; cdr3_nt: TGTGCCAGCAGGACCGGGACCGTCAGTGAAAAACTGTTTTTT
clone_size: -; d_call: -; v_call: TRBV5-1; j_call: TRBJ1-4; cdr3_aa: CASSLDRRRALGVTNEKLFF; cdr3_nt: TGCGCCAGCAGCTTGGACCGAAGGAGAGCTCTAGGCGTAACTAATGAAAAACTGTTTTTT
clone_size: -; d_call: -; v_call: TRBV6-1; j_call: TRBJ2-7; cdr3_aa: CASKGGLFYEQYF; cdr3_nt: TGTGCCAGCAAAGGTGGACTGTTCTACGAGCAGTACTTC
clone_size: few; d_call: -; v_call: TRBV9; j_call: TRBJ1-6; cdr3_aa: CASSVAPWGGSPLHF; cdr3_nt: TGTGCCAGCAGCGTAGCACCTTGGGGGGGGTCGCCCCTCCACTTT
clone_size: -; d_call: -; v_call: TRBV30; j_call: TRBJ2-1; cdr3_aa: CAWSVGSTEQFF; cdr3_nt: TGTGCCTGGAGTGTCGGTAGCACTGAGCAGTTCTTC
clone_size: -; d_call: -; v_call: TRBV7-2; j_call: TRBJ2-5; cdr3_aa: CASSPPFDRETQYF; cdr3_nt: TGTGCCAGCAGCCCTCCTTTTGATCGAGAGACCCAGTACTTC
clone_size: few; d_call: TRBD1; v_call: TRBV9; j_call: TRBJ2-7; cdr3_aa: CASSVTGGDEQYF; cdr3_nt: TGTGCCAGCAGCGTGACAGGGGGCGACGAGCAGTACTTC
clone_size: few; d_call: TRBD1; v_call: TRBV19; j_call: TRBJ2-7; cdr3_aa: CASSIRTDRGFEQYF; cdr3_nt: TGTGCCAGTAGTATCAGAACGGACAGGGGTTTCGAGCAGTACTTC
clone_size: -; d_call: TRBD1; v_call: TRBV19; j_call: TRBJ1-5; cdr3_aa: CASSEGTGINQPQHF; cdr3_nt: TGTGCCAGCAGTGAAGGGACAGGAATCAATCAGCCCCAGCATTTT
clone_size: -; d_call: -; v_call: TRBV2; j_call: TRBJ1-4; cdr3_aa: CASSEGLTGEKLFF; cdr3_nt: TGTGCCAGCAGTGAAGGGTTGACGGGTGAAAAACTGTTTTTT
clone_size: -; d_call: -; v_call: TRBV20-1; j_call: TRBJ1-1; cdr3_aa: CSAPDRSNTEAFF; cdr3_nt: TGCAGTGCTCCGGACAGATCGAACACTGAAGCTTTCTTT
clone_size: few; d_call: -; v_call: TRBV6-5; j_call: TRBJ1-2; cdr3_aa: CASSYDGAEGYTF; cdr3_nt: TGTGCCAGCAGTTACGATGGGGCGGAAGGCTACACCTTC
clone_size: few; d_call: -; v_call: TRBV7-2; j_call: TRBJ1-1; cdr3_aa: CASSEYRNTEAFF; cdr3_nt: TGTGCCAGCAGCGAATACAGGAACACTGAAGCTTTCTTT
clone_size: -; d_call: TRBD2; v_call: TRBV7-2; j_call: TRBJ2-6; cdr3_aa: CASSSSDQIAGGPGANVLTF; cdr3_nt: TGTGCCAGCAGCTCATCCGACCAAATAGCGGGAGGGCCTGGGGCCAACGTCCTGACTTTC
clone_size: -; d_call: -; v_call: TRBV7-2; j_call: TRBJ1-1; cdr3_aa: CASSPPSAVEAFF; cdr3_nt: TGTGCCAGCAGCCCTCCATCTGCAGTTGAAGCTTTCTTT
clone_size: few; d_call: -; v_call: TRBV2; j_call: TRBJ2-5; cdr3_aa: CASTKTGFETQYF; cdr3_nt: TGTGCCAGCACCAAGACAGGTTTTGAGACCCAGTACTTC
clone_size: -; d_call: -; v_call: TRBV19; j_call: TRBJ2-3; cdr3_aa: CASSMGGSTDTQYF; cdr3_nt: TGTGCCAGTAGTATGGGGGGCTCCACAGATACGCAGTATTTT
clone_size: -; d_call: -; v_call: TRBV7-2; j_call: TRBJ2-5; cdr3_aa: CASLRTLKETQYF; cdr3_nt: TGTGCCAGCCTACGGACTTTGAAAGAGACCCAGTACTTC
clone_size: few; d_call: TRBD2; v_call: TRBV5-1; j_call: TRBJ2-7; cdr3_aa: CASSLERTSMYEQYF; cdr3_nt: TGCGCCAGCAGCTTGGAACGGACTAGCATGTACGAGCAGTACTTC
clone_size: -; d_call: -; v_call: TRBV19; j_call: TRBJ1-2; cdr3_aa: CASSPGVLSGYGYTF; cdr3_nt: TGTGCCAGTAGCCCCGGAGTCCTCTCAGGCTATGGCTACACCTTC
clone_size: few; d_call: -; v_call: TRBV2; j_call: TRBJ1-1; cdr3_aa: CASSGAPKNTEAFF; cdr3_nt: TGTGCCAGCAGTGGAGCCCCAAAGAACACTGAAGCTTTCTTT
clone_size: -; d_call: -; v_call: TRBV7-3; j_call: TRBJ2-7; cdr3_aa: CASSLGVGYEQYF; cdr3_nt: TGTGCCAGCAGCTTAGGCGTCGGTTACGAGCAGTACTTC
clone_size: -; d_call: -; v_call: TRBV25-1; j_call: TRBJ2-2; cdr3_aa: CASSDQNTGELFF; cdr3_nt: TGCGCCAGCAGTGATCAGAACACCGGGGAGCTGTTTTTT
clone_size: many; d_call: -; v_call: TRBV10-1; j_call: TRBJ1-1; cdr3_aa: CASSQGFGTEAFF; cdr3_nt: TGCGCCAGTTCCCAGGGTTTCGGCACTGAAGCTTTCTTT
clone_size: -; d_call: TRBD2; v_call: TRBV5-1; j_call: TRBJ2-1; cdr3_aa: CASSLRWAGGPYNEQFF; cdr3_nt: TGCGCCAGCAGCTTAAGGTGGGCGGGAGGACCCTACAATGAGCAGTTCTTC
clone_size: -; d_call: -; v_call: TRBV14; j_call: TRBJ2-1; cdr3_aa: CASSRRVDYNEQFF; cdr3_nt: TGTGCCAGCAGCCGCAGGGTTGACTACAATGAGCAGTTCTTC
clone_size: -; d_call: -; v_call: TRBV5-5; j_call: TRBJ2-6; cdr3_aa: CASSQSGPSSGANVLTF; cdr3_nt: TGTGCCAGCAGCCAATCCGGGCCAAGCTCTGGGGCCAACGTCCTGACTTTC
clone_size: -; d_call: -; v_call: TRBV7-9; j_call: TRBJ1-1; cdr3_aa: CASIWDGGITEAFF; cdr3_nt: TGTGCCAGCATATGGGACGGGGGAATCACTGAAGCTTTCTTT
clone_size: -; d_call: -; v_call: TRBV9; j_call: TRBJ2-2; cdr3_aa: CASSVGGGTWELFF; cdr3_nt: TGTGCCAGCAGCGTAGGCGGGGGCACCTGGGAGCTGTTTTTT
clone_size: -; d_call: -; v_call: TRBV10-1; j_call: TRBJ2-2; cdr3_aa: CASSRSGRPGELFF; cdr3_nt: TGCGCCAGCAGTCGTTCGGGACGGCCCGGGGAGCTGTTTTTT
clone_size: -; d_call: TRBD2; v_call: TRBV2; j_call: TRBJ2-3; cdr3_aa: CASRENGGSTDTQYF; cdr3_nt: TGTGCCAGCCGTGAGAACGGGGGGTCTACAGATACGCAGTATTTT
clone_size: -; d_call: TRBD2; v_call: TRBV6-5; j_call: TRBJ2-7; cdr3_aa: CASTSGGRAYEQYF; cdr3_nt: TGTGCCAGCACGAGCGGGGGAAGGGCCTACGAGCAGTACTTC
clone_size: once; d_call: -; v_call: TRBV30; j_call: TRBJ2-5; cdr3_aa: CASSLGQWETQYF; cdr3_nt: TGTGCCAGTAGTTTGGGTCAGTGGGAGACCCAGTACTTC
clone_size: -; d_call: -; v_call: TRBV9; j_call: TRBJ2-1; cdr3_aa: CASNTGSSYNEQFF; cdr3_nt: TGTGCCAGCAACACAGGGAGCTCCTACAATGAGCAGTTCTTC
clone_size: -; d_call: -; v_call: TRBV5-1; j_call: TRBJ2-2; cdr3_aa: CASSLVSVAVGELFF; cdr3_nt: TGCGCCAGCAGCTTGGTGTCAGTTGCTGTCGGGGAGCTGTTTTTT
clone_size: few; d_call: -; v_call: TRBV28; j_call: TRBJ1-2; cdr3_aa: CASIPDTNYGYTF; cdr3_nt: TGTGCCAGCATCCCCGATACTAACTATGGCTACACCTTC
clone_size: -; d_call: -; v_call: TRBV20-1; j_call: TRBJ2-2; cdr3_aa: CSARGARGNTGELFF; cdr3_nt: TGCAGTGCTAGAGGGGCCCGGGGAAACACCGGGGAGCTGTTTTTT
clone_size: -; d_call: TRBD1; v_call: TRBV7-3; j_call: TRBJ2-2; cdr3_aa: CASSALTGTRTTGELFF; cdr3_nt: TGTGCCAGCAGCGCCTTGACAGGGACGAGAACTACCGGGGAGCTGTTTTTT
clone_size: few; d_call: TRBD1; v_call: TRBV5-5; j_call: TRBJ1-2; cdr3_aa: CASSLVWDRILVGHGYTF; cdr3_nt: TGTGCCAGCAGCTTGGTATGGGACAGGATTCTGGTCGGCCATGGCTACACCTTC
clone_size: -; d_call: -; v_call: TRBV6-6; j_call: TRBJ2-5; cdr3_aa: CASRLSDRYQETQYF; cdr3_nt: TGTGCCAGCAGACTAAGCGACAGATACCAAGAGACCCAGTACTTC
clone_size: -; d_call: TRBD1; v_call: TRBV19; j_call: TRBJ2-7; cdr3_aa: CASSIRPGQAKYEQYF; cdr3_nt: TGTGCCAGTAGTATACGACCGGGACAGGCGAAGTACGAGCAGTACTTC
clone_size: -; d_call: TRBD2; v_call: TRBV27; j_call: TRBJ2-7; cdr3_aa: CASSPGGLASSYEQYF; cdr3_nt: TGTGCCAGCAGTCCCGGGGGACTAGCGAGTTCCTACGAGCAGTACTTC
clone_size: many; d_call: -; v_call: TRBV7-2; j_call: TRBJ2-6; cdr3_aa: CASSSTGANVLTF; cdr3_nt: TGTGCCAGCAGCTCGACTGGGGCCAACGTCCTGACTTTC
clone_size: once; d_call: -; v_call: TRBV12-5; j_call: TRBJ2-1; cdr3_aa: CASGLGIRYNEQFF; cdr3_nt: TGTGCTAGTGGTTTGGGGATTCGGTACAATGAGCAGTTCTTC
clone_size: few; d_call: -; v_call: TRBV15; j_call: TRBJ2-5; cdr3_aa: CATSRDSRRRETQYF; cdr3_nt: TGTGCCACCAGCAGAGACTCCCGGAGGCGGGAGACCCAGTACTTC
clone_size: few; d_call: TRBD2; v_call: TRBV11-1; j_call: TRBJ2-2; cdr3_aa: CASSSRTSGRTGELFF; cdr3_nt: TGTGCCAGCAGCTCTAGGACTAGCGGAAGGACCGGGGAGCTGTTTTTT
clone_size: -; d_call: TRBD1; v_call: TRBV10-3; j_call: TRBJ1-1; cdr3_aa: CANGQGDTEAFF; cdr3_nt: TGTGCCAACGGACAGGGGGACACTGAAGCTTTCTTT